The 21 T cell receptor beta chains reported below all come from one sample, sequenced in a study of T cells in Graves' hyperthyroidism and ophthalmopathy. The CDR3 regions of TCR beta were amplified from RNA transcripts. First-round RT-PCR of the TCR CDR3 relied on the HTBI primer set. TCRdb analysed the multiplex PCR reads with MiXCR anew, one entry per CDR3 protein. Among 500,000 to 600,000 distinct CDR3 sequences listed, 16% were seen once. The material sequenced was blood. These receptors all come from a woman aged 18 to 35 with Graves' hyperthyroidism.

The CDR3 loop is CASNSPSPADTQYF. The CDR3 coding sequence is TGTGCCAGCAACTCTCCCTCGCCCGCAGATACGCAGTATTTT. The chain is built from TRBV7-2 and TRBJ2-3; D is unresolved. This CDR3 comprises 14 residues. Per germline, CDR1 SGHTA and CDR2 FQGNSA. Trimming stripped 7 bases from V and 4 bases from J, with 15 bases between. Combining the CDR3 with reference TRBV7-2 and TRBJ2-3 gives the whole variable domain GAGVSQSPSNKVTEKGKDVELRCDPISGHTALYWYRQSLGQGLEFLIYFQGNSAPDKSGLPSDRFSAERTGGSVSTLTIQRTQQEDSAVYLCASNSPSPADTQYFGPGTRLTVL.

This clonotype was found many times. The CDR3 nucleotides read TGTGCCAGCAGCTTATCCACCGTGAGCGGGGAGCTGTTTTTT. Translated: CASSLSTVSGELFF. V gene TRBV7-9 combines with J gene TRBJ2-2, with D unresolved. The CDR3 totals 14 residues. The V end was cut by 2 bases, the J end by 7 bases, with 11 bases between. The germline CDR1 and CDR2 sequences are SEHNR and FQNEAQ (reference sequence). Together with reference TRBV7-9 and TRBJ2-2, the CDR3 gives the full variable domain: DTGVSQNPRHKITKRGQNVTFRCDPISEHNRLYWYRQTLGQGPEFLTYFQNEAQLEKSRLLSDRFSAERPKGSFSTLEIQRTEQGDSAMYLCASSLSTVSGELFFGEGSRLTVL.

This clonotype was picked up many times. In DNA, the CDR3 is TGTGCCAGCTCACCACTTGACAGGACCTACGAGCAGTACTTC. Encoded protein: CASSPLDRTYEQYF. This rearrangement joins TRBV18 to TRBJ2-7; D may be TRBD1 (6 bases). The CDR3 runs 14 residues. The germline CDR1 and CDR2 sequences are KGHSH and LQKENI. With 1 base removed from V and 2 bases from J, the gap between germline ends came to 9 bases.

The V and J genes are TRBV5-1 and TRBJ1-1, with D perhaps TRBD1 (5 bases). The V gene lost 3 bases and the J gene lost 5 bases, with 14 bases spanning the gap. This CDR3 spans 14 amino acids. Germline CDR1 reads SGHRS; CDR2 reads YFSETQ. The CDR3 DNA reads TGCGCCAGCAGCTGGCCCCAGGGAGGGACTGAAGCTTTCTTT. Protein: CASSWPQGGTEAFF.

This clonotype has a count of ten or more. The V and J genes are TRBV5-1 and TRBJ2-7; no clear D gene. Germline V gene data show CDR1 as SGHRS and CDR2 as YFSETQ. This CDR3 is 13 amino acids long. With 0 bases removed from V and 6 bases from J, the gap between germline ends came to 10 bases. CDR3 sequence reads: CASSLVGLGEQYF. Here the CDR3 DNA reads TGCGCCAGCAGCTTGGTCGGTTTGGGCGAGCAGTACTTC.

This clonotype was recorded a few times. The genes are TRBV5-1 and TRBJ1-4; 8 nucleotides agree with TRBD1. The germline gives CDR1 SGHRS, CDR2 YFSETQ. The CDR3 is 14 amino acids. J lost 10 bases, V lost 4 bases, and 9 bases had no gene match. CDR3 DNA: TGCGCCAGCAGCCAGGGACAGGTGCCTGGAAAACTGTTTTTT. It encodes CASSQGQVPGKLFF.

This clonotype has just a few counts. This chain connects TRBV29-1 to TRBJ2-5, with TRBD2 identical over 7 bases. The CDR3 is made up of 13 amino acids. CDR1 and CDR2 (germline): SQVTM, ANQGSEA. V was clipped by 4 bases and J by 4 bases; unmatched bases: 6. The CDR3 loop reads CSVGTGRGETQYF. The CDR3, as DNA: TGCAGCGTTGGGACGGGGAGGGGAGAGACCCAGTACTTC.

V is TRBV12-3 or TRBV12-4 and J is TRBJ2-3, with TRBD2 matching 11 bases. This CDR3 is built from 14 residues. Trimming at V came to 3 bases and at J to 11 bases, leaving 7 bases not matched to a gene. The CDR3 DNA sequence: TGTGCCAGCAGTTTTCTTAGCGGGGGGGGTGTGCAGTATTTT. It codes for CASSFLSGGGVQYF.

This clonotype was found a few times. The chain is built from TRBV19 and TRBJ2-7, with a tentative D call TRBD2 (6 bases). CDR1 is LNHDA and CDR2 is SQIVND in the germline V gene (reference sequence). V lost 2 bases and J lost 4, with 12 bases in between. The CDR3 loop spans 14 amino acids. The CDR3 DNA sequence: TGTGCCAGTAGTATACGGGGGATTGCGTACGAGCAGTACTTC. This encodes CASSIRGIAYEQYF.

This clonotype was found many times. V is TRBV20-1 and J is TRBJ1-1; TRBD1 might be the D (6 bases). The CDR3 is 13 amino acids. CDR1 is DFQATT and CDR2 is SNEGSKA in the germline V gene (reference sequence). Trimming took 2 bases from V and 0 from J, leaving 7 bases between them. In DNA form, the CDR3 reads TGCAGTGCTAGAAACAGGGTGAACACTGAAGCTTTCTTT. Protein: CSARNRVNTEAFF.

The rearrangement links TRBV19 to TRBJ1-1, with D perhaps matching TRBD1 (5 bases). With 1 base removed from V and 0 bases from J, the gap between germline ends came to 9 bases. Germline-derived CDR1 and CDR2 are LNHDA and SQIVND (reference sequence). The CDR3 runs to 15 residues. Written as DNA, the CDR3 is TGTGCCAGTAGTATAGTTCCAGGGCTGAACACTGAAGCTTTCTTT. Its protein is CASSIVPGLNTEAFF.

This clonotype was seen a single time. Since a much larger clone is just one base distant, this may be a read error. DNA for the CDR3: TGTGCCAGCGGCGTAAAGTCCCAGGGGTACACTGAAGCTTTCTTT. Its protein product is CASGVKSQGYTEAFF. The rearrangement uses TRBV9 and TRBJ1-1; maybe TRBD1 (6 bases). Germline-derived CDR1 and CDR2 are SGDLS and YYNGEE. The CDR3 is 15 amino acids.

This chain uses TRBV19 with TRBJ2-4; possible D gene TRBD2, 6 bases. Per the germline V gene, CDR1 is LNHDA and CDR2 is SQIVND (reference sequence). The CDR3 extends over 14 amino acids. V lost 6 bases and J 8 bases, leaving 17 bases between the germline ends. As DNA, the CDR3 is TGTGCCAGTAGACGCATCGGAGGGGTAGACATTCAGTACTTC. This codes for CASRRIGGVDIQYF.

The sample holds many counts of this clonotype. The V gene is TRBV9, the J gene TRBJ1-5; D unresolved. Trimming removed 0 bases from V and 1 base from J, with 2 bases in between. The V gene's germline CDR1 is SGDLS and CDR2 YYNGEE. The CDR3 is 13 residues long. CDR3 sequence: CASSVASNQPQHF. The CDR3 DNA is TGTGCCAGCAGCGTAGCGAGCAATCAGCCCCAGCATTTT.

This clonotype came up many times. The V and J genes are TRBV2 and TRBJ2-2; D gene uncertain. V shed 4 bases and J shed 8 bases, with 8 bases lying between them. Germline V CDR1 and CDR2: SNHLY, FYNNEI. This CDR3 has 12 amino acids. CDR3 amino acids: CASSVLPGELFF. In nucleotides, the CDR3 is TGTGCCAGCAGTGTTCTCCCTGGGGAGCTGTTTTTT. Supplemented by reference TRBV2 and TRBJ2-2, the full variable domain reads EPEVTQTPSHQVTQMGQEVILRCVPISNHLYFYWYRQILGQKVEFLVSFYNNEISEKSEIFDDQFSVERPDGSNFTLKIRSTKLEDSAMYFCASSVLPGELFFGEGSRLTVL.

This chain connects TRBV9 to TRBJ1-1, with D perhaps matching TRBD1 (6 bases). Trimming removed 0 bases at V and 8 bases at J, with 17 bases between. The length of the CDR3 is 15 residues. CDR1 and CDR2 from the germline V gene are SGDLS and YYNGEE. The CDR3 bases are TGTGCCAGCAGCGTAGTGAAAGCTCAAGGGGGGGAAGCTTTCTTT. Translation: CASSVVKAQGGEAFF. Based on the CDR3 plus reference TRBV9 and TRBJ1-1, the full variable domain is DSGVTQTPKHLITATGQRVTLRCSPRSGDLSVYWYQQSLDQGLQFLIQYYNGEERAKGNILERFSAQQFPDLHSELNLSSLELGDSALYFCASSVVKAQGGEAFFGQGTRLTVV.

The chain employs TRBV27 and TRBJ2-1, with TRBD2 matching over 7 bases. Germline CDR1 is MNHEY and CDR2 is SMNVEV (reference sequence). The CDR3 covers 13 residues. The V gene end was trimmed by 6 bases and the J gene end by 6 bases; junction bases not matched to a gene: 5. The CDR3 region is CASRPRTSNEQFF. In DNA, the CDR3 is TGTGCCAGCAGACCCCGGACTAGCAATGAGCAGTTCTTC.

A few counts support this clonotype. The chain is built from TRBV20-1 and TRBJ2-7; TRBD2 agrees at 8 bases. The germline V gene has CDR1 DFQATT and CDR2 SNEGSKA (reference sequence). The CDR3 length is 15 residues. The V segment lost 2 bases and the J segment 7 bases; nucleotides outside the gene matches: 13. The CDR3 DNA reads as TGCAGTGCTAGATCGCGACTAGCCGGCGGGGGGGAGCAGTACTTC. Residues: CSARSRLAGGGEQYF.

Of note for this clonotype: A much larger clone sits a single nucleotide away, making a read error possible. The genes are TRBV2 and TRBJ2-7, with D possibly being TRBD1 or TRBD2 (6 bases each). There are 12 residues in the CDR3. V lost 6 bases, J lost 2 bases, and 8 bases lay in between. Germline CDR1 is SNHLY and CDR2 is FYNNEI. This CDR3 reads CASRRDTYEQYF. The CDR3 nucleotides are TGTGCCAGCAGGCGGGACACCTACGAGCAGTACTTC.

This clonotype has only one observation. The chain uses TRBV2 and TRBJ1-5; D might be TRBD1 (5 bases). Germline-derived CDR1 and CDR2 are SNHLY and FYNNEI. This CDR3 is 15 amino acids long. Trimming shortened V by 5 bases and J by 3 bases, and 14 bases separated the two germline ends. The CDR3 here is CASSPDPGINQPQHF. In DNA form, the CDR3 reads TGTGCCAGCAGTCCCGATCCAGGGATCAATCAGCCCCAGCATTTT.

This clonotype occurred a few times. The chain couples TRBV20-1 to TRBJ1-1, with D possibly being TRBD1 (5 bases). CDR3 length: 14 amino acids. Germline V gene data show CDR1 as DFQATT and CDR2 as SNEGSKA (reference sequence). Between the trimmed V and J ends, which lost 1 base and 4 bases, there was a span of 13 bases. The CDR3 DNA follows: TGCAGTGCTAGAGTTCCCAGGGAGAGCACTGAAGCTTTCTTT. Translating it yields CSARVPRESTEAFF.